These 32 T cell receptor beta chains originate from one sample sequenced in a study of Graves' ophthalmopathy and Graves' hyperthyroidism. Amplifying from RNA transcripts, the study obtained TCR beta CDR3 regions. Investigators did first-round RT-PCR with HTBI primers, then second-round multiplex PCR. TCRdb reanalysed the multiplex PCR reads using MiXCR and keeps one entry per CDR3 protein. The table lists over 150,000 distinct CDR3 sequences, more than 30% of them singletons, with 5.8% in the top ten. The sequenced sample was peripheral blood. These receptors all come from a woman in her 40s with Graves' ophthalmopathy.

In its sample, this clonotype was seen many times. The chain carries TRBV7-3 and TRBJ2-6; TRBD2 agrees at 7 bases. The CDR3 contains 17 residues. J gave up 4 bases and V 2 bases, and 8 bases lay outside the gene matches. The germline CDR1 and CDR2 sequences are SGHTA and FQGTGA. CDR3 in DNA: TGTGCCAGCAGCTTACCTTCGGGGGGACCCGGGGCCAACGTCCTGACTTTC. Protein: CASSLPSGGPGANVLTF.

The genes are TRBV19 and TRBJ1-2; tentatively, D is TRBD1 (6 bases). Looked up from germline, CDR1 is LNHDA and CDR2 is SQIVND (reference sequence). The CDR3 covers 15 residues. Trimming shortened V by 0 bases and J by 7 bases, and 15 bases separated the two germline ends. The CDR3 nucleotides read TGTGCCAGTAGTATAGAGTGGAAACAGGGCTCTGGCTACACCTTC. Its translation: CASSIEWKQGSGYTF.

The V gene is TRBV12-3 or TRBV12-4, the J gene TRBJ2-4; 11 nucleotides agree with TRBD1. After removal of 2 bases from V and 3 bases from J, the junction contained 12 bases not matched to a gene. The CDR3 extends over 19 amino acids. CDR3 sequence (DNA): TGTGCCAGCAGTTTATGGGGACAGGGGGTAGGGGTCGACAAAAACATTCAGTACTTC. Amino acid sequence: CASSLWGQGVGVDKNIQYF.

Here the CDR3 DNA reads TGTGCCAGCAGCCGCATTGGCTACGAGCAGTACTTC. Translated: CASSRIGYEQYF. The rearrangement links TRBV6-2 or TRBV6-3 to TRBJ2-7, with D uncertain. CDR1 MNHEY and CDR2 SVGEGT come from the germline V gene. CDR3 length: 12 amino acids. Deletions cut 6 bases from V and 3 bases from J, with 9 bases between.

This clonotype was recorded a few times. V usage is TRBV11-2 and J usage is TRBJ1-3; D remains unclear. The CDR3 runs to 17 residues. The germline V gene has CDR1 SGHAT and CDR2 FQNNGV. V was pared by 5 bases and J by 2 bases, with 19 bases between. This CDR3 is CASSPQVLWSTGNTIYF. CDR3 DNA sequence: TGTGCCAGCAGCCCCCAGGTGTTGTGGAGCACTGGAAACACCATATATTTT.

This clonotype has a count of ten or more. J is TRBJ1-1 and V is TRBV20-1; D not certain. V lost 7 bases and J lost 1, with 4 bases in between. The germline V gene has CDR1 DFQATT and CDR2 SNEGSKA (reference sequence). This CDR3 spans 10 amino acids. The CDR3 nucleotides are TGCAGTGAAGGGAACACTGAAGCTTTCTTT. It encodes CSEGNTEAFF.

This chain joins TRBV12-3 or TRBV12-4 and TRBJ2-7; TRBD2 aligns across 13 bases. The CDR3 runs 17 residues. J gave up 6 bases and V 0 bases, and 8 bases lay outside the gene matches. The CDR3 protein is CASSLAFTSGRAREQYF. CDR3 nucleotide sequence: TGTGCCAGCAGTTTAGCCTTTACTAGCGGGAGGGCCCGCGAGCAGTACTTC.

At least ten counts were recorded for this clonotype. The chain combines TRBV28 with TRBJ1-3, with TRBD1 identical over 10 bases. Germline V gene data show CDR1 as MDHEN and CDR2 as SYDVKM. J was trimmed by 2 bases and V by 7 bases; bases with no gene match: 5. The CDR3 totals 15 residues. This chain's CDR3 is CASTRDRGTGNTIYF. In DNA, the CDR3 is TGTGCCAGCACCCGGGACAGGGGAACTGGAAACACCATATATTTT.

The CDR3 sequence is CASSWGGGLAKNIQYF. The CDR3 nucleotides read TGTGCCAGCAGCTGGGGCGGAGGGCTAGCCAAAAACATTCAGTACTTC. The chain couples TRBV11-2 to TRBJ2-4; TRBD2 might be the D (6 bases). CDR3 length: 16 residues. Germline V CDR1 and CDR2: SGHAT, FQNNGV. V was clipped by 4 bases and J by 0 bases, with 13 bases between them.

This clonotype was counted many times. V usage is TRBV2 and J usage is TRBJ1-2; no definite D call. CDR3 length: 12 residues. Germline CDR1 SNHLY, CDR2 FYNNEI. The V end lost 2 bases, the J end lost 1 base, and 2 bases lay between the germline ends. The CDR3 spells CASSESNYGYTF. The DNA of the CDR3 is TGTGCCAGCAGTGAAAGTAACTATGGCTACACCTTC.

This clonotype was seen repeatedly, ten times or more. The chain recombines TRBV2 with TRBJ1-1, with D perhaps TRBD1 (6 bases). The germline gives CDR1 SNHLY, CDR2 FYNNEI. V was pared by 5 bases and J by 5 bases, with 21 bases between. The CDR3 has 16 residues. DNA of the CDR3: TGTGCCAGCAGTTCCGAATGGACAGCCGCGGGGACTGAAGCTTTCTTT. Its protein product is CASSSEWTAAGTEAFF.

The table lists this clonotype with many counts. Likely a read error: the CDR3 ends without its conserved phenylalanine or tryptophan. No DNA is shown, since the ends of the CDR3 on it are uncertain; the CDR3 is the one TCRdb lists. The V gene is TRBV7-2, the J gene TRBJ2-7; TRBD1 reflects the table's D call only, with no check against the DNA. Both ends counted, the CDR3 spans 13 residues. Germline V gene sequence: CDR1 SGHTA, CDR2 FQGNSA. The CDR3 region is CASSSTSGTPLLC.

The CDR3 coding sequence is TGTGCCAGCAGCCCGGACCACGAGCAGTACTTC. Protein: CASSPDHEQYF. V is TRBV7-8 and J is TRBJ2-7; D gene ambiguous. V was shortened by 5 bases and J by 5 bases, with 7 bases between the two germline ends. CDR1 is SGHVS and CDR2 is FQNEAQ in the germline V gene. The CDR3 has 11 amino acids.

CDR3 DNA sequence: TGCGCCACTACTAGACAGGGCACTGAAGCTTTCTTT. Residues: CATTRQGTEAFF. V usage is TRBV10-1 and J usage is TRBJ1-1, with 7 positions matching TRBD1. V trimming: 10 bases; J trimming: 4 bases; junction bases outside the gene matches: 6. Germline V CDR1 and CDR2: WNHNN, SYGVQD (reference sequence). The CDR3 runs to 12 residues.

The V call is TRBV6-7, the J call TRBJ1-2, with 7 nucleotides matching TRBD1. TRBV6-7 is an ORF for which the function is uncertain. J was trimmed by 4 bases and V by 2 bases; bases with no gene match: 13. CDR3 length: 17 residues. The CDR3 nucleotides read TGTGCCAGCAGTTACGCGACAAGGGACAGTAGGGGCTATGGCTACACCTTC. As protein: CASSYATRDSRGYGYTF.

This clonotype has ten or more counts. This sequence joins TRBV6-1 and TRBJ1-5; TRBD1 matches 7 bases. Germline CDR1 is MNHNS and CDR2 is SASEGT. The junction had 5 bases not matched to a gene; V was cut back by 0 bases and J by 3 bases. The CDR3 sequence is 16 residues long. The CDR3 DNA sequence: TGTGCCAGCAGTGAAGCTAGACAGGGTCACAATCAGCCCCAGCATTTT. Translation gives CASSEARQGHNQPQHF.

This clonotype was counted ten times or more. This may come from a read error, since a much larger clone is one base off. This likely comes from a read error, as the CDR3 has no conserved phenylalanine or tryptophan at its end. The chain has TRBV28 and TRBJ2-7, with a possible D match to TRBD1 (6 bases). Trimming left V 3 bases short and J 1 base short, with 10 bases between. The CDR3 is 14 amino acids. Germline CDR1 and CDR2: MDHEN and SYDVKM. The CDR3 nucleotides read TGTGCCAGCAGTTTGTGGCAGGGGTCCTACGAGCAGTACTCC. This encodes CASSLWQGSYEQYS.

This clonotype was recorded at least ten times. The rearrangement links TRBV7-2 to TRBJ2-5; 8 bases fit TRBD2. CDR1 and CDR2 from the germline V gene are SGHTA and FQGNSA. This CDR3 is 15 amino acids long. V trimming: 7 bases; J trimming: 6 bases; junction bases outside the gene matches: 13. CDR3 nucleotide sequence: TGTGCCAGCACCGTCTCTGTAGCGGGAAGGAAGACCCAGTACTTC. This encodes CASTVSVAGRKTQYF.

This clonotype came up once. The chain employs TRBV4-3 and TRBJ2-7; unclear D gene. Trimming pared 2 bases from V and 1 base from J, leaving 9 bases between. The CDR3 covers 14 residues. Per germline, CDR1 LGHNA and CDR2 YSLEER. CDR3 protein: CASSQQDKSYEQYF. The CDR3 bases are TGCGCCAGCAGCCAACAAGACAAATCCTACGAGCAGTACTTC.

In this sample, this clonotype turned up many times. The CDR3, as DNA: TGTGCCACCAGCAGGGCCCGCGGTCACTACGAGCAGTACTTC. This encodes CATSRARGHYEQYF. The rearrangement links TRBV15 to TRBJ2-7; D gene unclear. The CDR3 runs to 14 residues. Deletions cut 3 bases from V and 3 bases from J, with 12 bases between. Germline values: CDR1 LNHNV, CDR2 YYDKDF (reference sequence).

In its sample, this clonotype was seen many times. J is TRBJ1-1 and V is TRBV12-3 or TRBV12-4; D is ambiguous. V lost 3 bases and J 4 bases, leaving 18 bases between the germline ends. The CDR3 runs 16 residues. CDR3 region: CASSFLNDQLGTEAFF. For the CDR3, the DNA is TGTGCCAGCAGTTTCTTGAATGACCAGTTGGGCACTGAAGCTTTCTTT.

This clonotype appeared many times. This sequence joins TRBV7-2 and TRBJ1-6; TRBD1 matches at 7 bases. V shed 1 base, J shed 7 bases, and the junction held 13 bases outside the gene matches. The CDR3 runs to 18 residues. The germline CDR1 and CDR2 sequences are SGHTA and FQGNSA. The CDR3 nucleotides read TGTGCCAGCAGCTTAGGTTGGTCCAGGGGGTTAGGAAATTCACCCCTCCACTTT. Translation: CASSLGWSRGLGNSPLHF.

DNA for the CDR3: TGTGCCAGCTCACCAGGGACCGCAGACGATTCACCCCTCCACTTT. Translated: CASSPGTADDSPLHF. The chain carries TRBV18 and TRBJ1-6, with D possibly matching TRBD1 (5 bases). CDR3 length equals 15 residues. V shed 2 bases and J shed 8 bases, with 13 bases lying between them. The germline CDR1 and CDR2 sequences are KGHSH and LQKENI. Combining the CDR3 with reference TRBV18 and TRBJ1-6 gives the whole variable domain NAGVMQNPRHLVRRRGQEARLRCSPMKGHSHVYWYRQLPEEGLKFMVYLQKENIIDESGMPKERFSAEFPKEGPSILRIQQVVRGDSAAYFCASSPGTADDSPLHFGNGTRLTVT.

This clonotype has only a few counts. This chain links TRBV6-2 or TRBV6-3 with TRBJ1-2, with D perhaps TRBD1 (5 bases). Germline V lookup: CDR1 MNHEY, CDR2 SVGEGT. The V and J ends lost 6 bases and 3 bases respectively, with 17 bases between them. CDR3 size: 15 residues. This chain's CDR3 is CASSRTLGGYYGYTF. In nucleotides, the CDR3 is TGTGCCAGCAGCCGGACACTAGGAGGGTACTATGGCTACACCTTC.

This clonotype was seen ten or more times. The chain combines TRBV5-5 with TRBJ2-7, with TRBD2 matching 10 bases. The CDR3 spans 15 residues. The V segment lost 2 bases and the J segment 5 bases; nucleotides outside the gene matches: 7. Germline V lookup: CDR1 SGHKS, CDR2 YYEKEE (reference sequence). The CDR3 coding sequence is TGTGCCAGCAGCTTTAGTCTAGCGGGAGTCGACGAGCAGTACTTC. It yields the protein CASSFSLAGVDEQYF. Supplemented by reference TRBV5-5 and TRBJ2-7, the full variable domain reads DAGVTQSPTHLIKTRGQQVTLRCSPISGHKSVSWYQQVLGQGPQFIFQYYEKEERGRGNFPDRFSARQFPNYSSELNVNALLLGDSALYLCASSFSLAGVDEQYFGPGTRLTVT.

The chain recombines TRBV6-2 or TRBV6-3 with TRBJ1-5, with 7 positions matching TRBD1. This CDR3 has 15 residues. The V gene's germline CDR1 is MNHEY and CDR2 SVGEGT. The V gene end was trimmed by 5 bases and the J gene end by 1 base; junction bases not matched to a gene: 5. The CDR3 nucleotides read TGTGCCAGCAGTCCTGACAGGGCCAGCAATCAGCCCCAGCATTTT. It specifies CASSPDRASNQPQHF.

There are many counts of this clonotype. The chain links TRBV19 to TRBJ1-2; 7 bases map to TRBD1. Germline lookup yields CDR1 LNHDA and CDR2 SQIVND (reference sequence). J was trimmed by 2 bases and V by 5 bases; bases with no gene match: 14. The CDR3 runs to 17 residues. CDR3 sequence (DNA): TGTGCCAGTAGTGCGGGCCCCGGGACAGTAAAAAACTATGGCTACACCTTC. It translates to CASSAGPGTVKNYGYTF.

This clonotype was observed a few times. The chain uses TRBV6-2 or TRBV6-3 and TRBJ1-1; no definite D call. This CDR3 has 11 residues. Trimming cost V 8 bases and J 7 bases, with 11 bases left between them. Per germline, CDR1 MNHEY and CDR2 SVGEGT. The CDR3 sequence: CASGLRSEAFF. The CDR3 nucleotides read TGTGCCAGCGGACTCCGTAGTGAAGCTTTCTTT.

This clonotype has at least ten counts. Written as DNA, the CDR3 is TGTGCCAGCAGCCATTGGGGCGGGACACAAGAGACCCAGTACTTC. Translation gives CASSHWGGTQETQYF. The V and J genes are TRBV11-2 and TRBJ2-5; D tentatively reads TRBD1 or TRBD2 (6 bases each). Trimming pared 5 bases from V and 2 bases from J, leaving 15 bases between. CDR3 length equals 15 residues. Looked up from germline, CDR1 is SGHAT and CDR2 is FQNNGV. The complete variable domain, with remaining parts taken from reference TRBV11-2 and TRBJ2-5, reads EAGVAQSPRYKIIEKRQSVAFWCNPISGHATLYWYQQILGQGPKLLIQFQNNGVVDDSQLPKDRFSAERLKGVDSTLKIQPAKLEDSAVYLCASSHWGGTQETQYFGPGTRLLVL.

This rearrangement joins TRBV7-8 to TRBJ1-5; D unresolved. The CDR3 length is 14 residues. V dropped 4 bases and J dropped 0 bases, with 7 bases sitting between them. Germline-derived CDR1 and CDR2 are SGHVS and FQNEAQ. In nucleotides, the CDR3 is TGTGCCAGCAGCTCTGGGGTTAGCAATCAGCCCCAGCATTTT. Encoded protein: CASSSGVSNQPQHF.

This clonotype has a count of ten or more. The chain has TRBV20-1 and TRBJ1-2; D unclear. The germline V and J ends were trimmed by 0 bases and 4 bases, with 12 bases remaining between them. This CDR3 has 14 amino acids. Germline loops: CDR1 DFQATT, CDR2 SNEGSKA (reference sequence). For the CDR3, the DNA is TGCAGTGCTAGAGATCCCGCACGGACCTATGGCTACACCTTC. It translates to CSARDPARTYGYTF.

This rearrangement joins TRBV28 to TRBJ1-6; D call uncertain. The CDR3 is 13 residues long. Germline V gene lookup returns CDR1 MDHEN and CDR2 SYDVKM. V was pared by 5 bases and J by 5 bases, with 7 bases between. This CDR3 reads CASSLTDNSPLHF. CDR3 in DNA: TGTGCCAGCAGTCTAACTGATAATTCACCCCTCCACTTT. Based on the CDR3 plus reference TRBV28 and TRBJ1-6, the full variable domain is DVKVTQSSRYLVKRTGEKVFLECVQDMDHENMFWYRQDPGLGLRLIYFSYDVKMKEKGDIPEGYSVSREKKERFSLILESASTNQTSMYLCASSLTDNSPLHFGNGTRLTVT.